Described below is a single TCR beta chain sequence and its context. Its antigen is not identified. The data were produced by immunoSEQ multiplex PCR, yet TCRdb's version contains in-frame clones alone and is incomplete. There are over 100,000 clones in the sample; approximately 95% occur only once, and more than 0.1% lies in the top ten. The data derive from a study of graft-versus-host responses after intestinal transplantation. V lost 5 bases, J lost 0 bases, and 12 bases lay in between. The germline V gene has CDR1 SGHVS and CDR2 FNYEAQ. There are 15 residues in the CDR3. The sample in question was unstimulated CD4+ T cells sorted from spleen or lymph node cells, obtained before intestinal transplant. The chain links TRBV7-6 to TRBJ2-3; no firm D call. This receptor was taken from a human donor who received an intestinal transplant. DNA for the CDR3: TGTGCCAGCAGCCCCCGACCCTACAGCACAGATACGCAGTATTTT. Protein product: CASSPRPYSTDTQYF.